This T cell receptor (beta chain) was retrieved from a study of cytomegalovirus exposure and HLA in healthy donors. General study results and limits: There were 160 or so TCR beta chains listed as cytomegalovirus-associated.

13 Jbeta primers and 60 Vbeta primers were used for the PCR. Assay: immunoSEQ multiplex PCR; the TCRdb copy retains only in-frame clones and omits some. The profile covers roughly 110,000 clones, with more than 75% appearing a single time and less than 3.5% taken by the ten largest. The CDR3 sequence is 17 residues long. Germline CDR1 reads MGHRA; CDR2 reads YSYEKL. Losses at the gene ends were 2 bases for V and 0 bases for J; bases not matched to a gene: 8. With respect to this clone: Its antigen is undetermined.

The receptor was isolated from a man aged 25 to 45 in good health and CMV-seropositive. The chain couples TRBV4-1 to TRBJ2-3; 7 bases line up with TRBD2. Sequenced material: PBMCs. CDR3: CASSQSPAGGSTDTQYF. CDR3 DNA sequence: TGCGCCAGCAGCCAATCTCCGGCCGGGGGGAGCACAGATACGCAGTATTTT.